One T cell receptor beta chain is described in this entry. Its antigen is unidentified. The data belong to a study of cytomegalovirus exposure and HLA in healthy donors. Germline assignment: CDR1 LNHDA and CDR2 SQIVND (reference sequence). This CDR3 is built from 13 residues. V was pared by 9 bases and J by 2 bases, with 7 bases of the junction left unmatched. Study-wide results and limits: TCR beta chains associated with HLA were, in a later analysis, more clonally expanded than equally common others. A later analysis appeared to link common viral pathogens to several of the most significant clusters.

PCR amplification relied on 60 Vbeta primers (plus 13 Jbeta primers). TCRdb's copy holds only in-frame clones and misses some; the assay was immunoSEQ multiplex PCR. The table shows 170,000 or so clones, with approximately 80% occurring only once. This receptor was identified in a man younger than 35 in good health and CMV-seronegative. The sequencing sample was made of PBMCs. This sequence joins TRBV19 and TRBJ2-7, with 7 bases fitting TRBD1. DNA for the CDR3: TGTGCCAGCCGACGACAGGGAACCTACGAGCAGTACTTC. Protein product: CASRRQGTYEQYF. Based on the CDR3 plus reference TRBV19 and TRBJ2-7, the full variable domain is DGGITQSPKYLFRKEGQNVTLSCEQNLNHDAMYWYRQDPGQGLRLIYYSQIVNDFQKGDIAEGYSVSREKKESFPLTVTSAQKNPTAFYLCASRRQGTYEQYFGPGTRLTVT.